Listed here are 11 T cell receptor beta chains from one sample, sequenced in a study of CD8+ T cells in alopecia areata. It was cDNA, reverse transcribed from extracted RNA, that served as the sequencing template. TCRdb's copy holds only in-frame clones and misses some; the assay was immunoSEQ multiplex PCR. Of some 240,000 clones listed, 50% to 65% are singletons. The starting material was CD4+ T cells sorted from blood, obtained at week 0. The receptors originated from a human donor with alopecia areata.

The chain links TRBV5-1 to TRBJ2-3; 9 nucleotides agree with TRBD1. This CDR3 comprises 16 residues. V lost 1 base to trimming and J lost 4 bases; unmatched junction nucleotides: 7. Germline assignment: CDR1 SGHRS and CDR2 YFSETQ. CDR3 bases: TGCGCCAGCAGCTTGATGACAGGGGGTATTGCAGATACGCAGTATTTT. Protein product: CASSLMTGGIADTQYF. The variable domain in full, completed from reference TRBV5-1 and TRBJ2-3, reads KAGVTQTPRYLIKTRGQQVTLSCSPISGHRSVSWYQQTPGQGLQFLFEYFSETQRNKGNFPGRFSGRQFSNSRSEMNVSTLELGDSALYLCASSLMTGGIADTQYFGPGTRLTVL.

As DNA, the CDR3 is TGTGCCATCAGTGATTCCGGGACAGGGGTCTACGAGCAGTACTTC. Protein: CAISDSGTGVYEQYF. This sequence joins TRBV10-3 and TRBJ2-7, with 10 bases identical to TRBD1. The CDR3 totals 15 residues. V trimming: 3 bases; J trimming: 3 bases; junction bases outside the gene matches: 5. Germline CDR1 reads ENHRY; CDR2 reads SYGVKD.

The chain couples TRBV6-5 to TRBJ1-2; TRBD1 matches at 10 bases. CDR1 is MNHEY, CDR2 SVGAGI, per germline. V lost 4 bases and J lost 6; bases outside the gene matches: 2. The CDR3 contains 13 residues. The CDR3 region is CASSWTGGDGYTF. The CDR3 coding sequence is TGTGCCAGCAGTTGGACAGGGGGGGATGGCTACACCTTC.

Many counts were recorded for this clone. The chain recombines TRBV19 with TRBJ2-2; D unresolved. The V and J ends lost 3 bases and 3 bases respectively, with 11 bases between them. The germline CDR1 and CDR2 sequences are LNHDA and SQIVND (reference sequence). The CDR3 covers 15 residues. CDR3 residues: CASSILGRDTGELFF. CDR3 DNA sequence: TGTGCCAGTAGTATTCTAGGACGAGACACCGGGGAGCTGTTTTTT.

The V gene is TRBV7-2, the J gene TRBJ1-1; TRBD1 agrees at 8 bases. CDR1 is SGHTA and CDR2 is FQGNSA in the germline V gene. V lost 3 bases, J lost 5 bases, and 11 bases stayed unmatched. The CDR3 contains 16 residues. The CDR3 sequence: CASSLQGAQMGTEAFF. As DNA, the CDR3 is TGTGCCAGCAGCTTGCAGGGGGCGCAAATGGGGACTGAAGCTTTCTTT.

This clone was counted a few times. The chain carries TRBV5-1 and TRBJ1-1; D is undetermined. This CDR3 has 13 residues. Germline V gene lookup returns CDR1 SGHRS and CDR2 YFSETQ. V was trimmed by 3 bases and J by 0 bases, leaving 6 bases between them. CDR3 in amino acids: CASSSMMNTEAFF. The CDR3 DNA follows: TGCGCCAGCAGCTCGATGATGAACACTGAAGCTTTCTTT.

This chain links TRBV5-1 with TRBJ1-1; no firm D call. V was shortened by 4 bases and J by 4 bases, with 11 bases between the two germline ends. From germline, CDR1 is SGHRS and CDR2 YFSETQ. The CDR3 is 13 residues long. The CDR3 DNA sequence: TGCGCCAGCAGCCCGCAGATCTCCACTGAAGCTTTCTTT. It codes for CASSPQISTEAFF.

The chain has TRBV5-4 and TRBJ2-1; 8 bases fit TRBD2. From germline, CDR1 is SGHNT and CDR2 YYREEE (reference sequence). The CDR3 covers 15 residues. V gave up 4 bases and J gave up 8 bases; unmatched junction bases: 11. This CDR3 reads CASSKTSGLTHEQFF. The DNA of the CDR3 is TGTGCCAGCAGCAAAACTAGCGGTCTAACCCATGAGCAGTTCTTC.

The chain combines TRBV10-1 with TRBJ2-3, with D perhaps TRBD2 (6 bases). The CDR3 runs to 11 residues. Germline V lookup: CDR1 WNHNN, CDR2 SYGVQD (reference sequence). V was cut by 11 bases and J by 7 bases, with 13 bases left in between. The DNA of the CDR3 is TGCGCCGCGGGGAATAGTTATACGCAGTATTTT. It translates to CAAGNSYTQYF.

This clone was seen more than once but under ten times. The chain carries TRBV6-1 and TRBJ1-5; no clear D gene. This CDR3 has 14 amino acids. V gave up 3 bases and J gave up 0 bases, with 6 bases separating them. The germline CDR1 and CDR2 sequences are MNHNS and SASEGT. The CDR3 DNA reads as TGTGCCAGCAGTGACGGTTATAGCAATCAGCCCCAGCATTTT. Residues: CASSDGYSNQPQHF.

V usage is TRBV7-9 and J usage is TRBJ1-2; the D is unclear. This CDR3 spans 14 amino acids. With 0 bases removed from V and 8 bases from J, the gap between germline ends came to 13 bases. Germline CDR1 and CDR2: SEHNR and FQNEAQ (reference sequence). The CDR3 reads CASSLASQRTGYTF. The CDR3 coding sequence is TGTGCCAGCAGCTTAGCGAGTCAGAGGACGGGCTACACCTTC.